The T cell receptor (beta chain) described here comes from a study of blood T cell repertoires in COVID-19. Across the study: The study drew acute and convalescent COVID-19 samples from the United States, Italy and Spain. Nucleic acid was either cDNA or gDNA, and it came from T cells, B-cell-depleted T cells, or PBMCs.

Per the original data handling: Counts of nucleated cells, estimated from reference gene primer amplification, were obtained. TCRdb keeps only in-frame clones here, not all; method: immunoSEQ multiplex PCR. Clonal size and the V and J genes are those of that table, whereas D and trimming came from the DNA. The repertoire holds 59,000 or so clones, with 80% as singletons. The CDR3 spans 14 residues. Germline-derived CDR1 and CDR2 are SNHLY and FYNNEI. V dropped 2 bases and J dropped 15 bases, with 17 bases sitting between them. Sample: peripheral blood. The chain links TRBV2 to TRBJ1-6; D gene unclear. The receptor was derived from a man aged 60 to 69 with acute or convalescent COVID-19. CDR3 DNA sequence: TGTGCCAGCAGTGAATCGGGCACGACCGGGGTCCTCCACTTT. Its protein product is CASSESGTTGVLHF.